These T cell receptor beta chains were read from a single sample in a study of T cell repertoires in cytomegalovirus infection. MiXCR was run by TCRdb on the reads, yielding one entry per CDR3 protein. Of 740,000 or so distinct CDR3 sequences detected, under 40% appear once; the ten largest clones hold about 2.8%. Input material: PBMCs. Source of these receptors: a human donor in good health (CMV status not recorded). Some clones in this sample may be carry-over from other donors' samples. CDR3s include the opening cysteine and the closing phenylalanine or tryptophan. The order of the fields is CDR3 length, D gene, clone size, V gene, J gene, CDR3 protein, CDR3 DNA. A D gene is named only where the DNA matches it firmly. Size tells how often a clone was seen (once, few, many) or the class of an expanded clone, and some rows leave it out.

17	-	-	TRBV18	TRBJ2-2	CASSRLAIGQNTGELFF	TGTGCCAGCTCACGTCTTGCAATCGGCCAGAACACCGGGGAGCTGTTTTTT
13	-	-	TRBV29-1	TRBJ1-1	CSVEDFWGAVAFF	TGCAGCGTTGAAGATTTTTGGGGGGCGGTAGCTTTCTTT
12	-	-	TRBV20-1	TRBJ2-5	CSASGAQETQYF	TGCAGTGCTAGCGGGGCACAAGAGACCCAGTACTTC
16	TRBD2	-	TRBV6-1	TRBJ2-3	CASSARTSGRADTQYF	TGTGCCAGCAGTGCCCGGACTAGCGGGAGGGCAGATACGCAGTATTTT
18	TRBD2	-	TRBV2	TRBJ2-5	CASSEGSSGGVRQETQYF	TGTGCCAGCAGTGAGGGGTCTAGCGGGGGGGTTCGCCAAGAGACCCAGTACTTC
11	-	few	TRBV19	TRBJ1-2	CASHGNYGYTF	TGTGCCAGTCATGGAAACTATGGCTACACCTTC
16	-	few	TRBV24-1	TRBJ2-7	CATSDMGITGTYEQYF	TGTGCCACCAGTGATATGGGGATAACAGGGACCTACGAGCAGTACTTC
15	-	-	TRBV19	TRBJ1-5	CASNLRGSSNQPQHF	TGTGCCAGTAATCTGAGGGGCTCGAGCAATCAGCCCCAGCATTTT
15	TRBD2	-	TRBV28	TRBJ2-1	CDISLTGGRYNEQFF	TGTGACATCAGTTTGACGGGAGGGAGGTACAATGAGCAGTTCTTC
16	-	many	TRBV7-2	TRBJ2-3	CASSLRSGIGTDTQYF	TGTGCCAGCAGCTTACGGTCCGGAATCGGGACAGATACGCAGTATTTT
19	TRBD2	-	TRBV6-2/TRBV6-3	TRBJ2-7	CASSSRHGLAGSSSYEQYF	TGTGCCAGCAGTTCCAGACACGGACTAGCGGGGTCAAGCTCCTACGAGCAGTACTTC
16	TRBD2	-	TRBV6-6	TRBJ2-7	CASSYSISGSTYEQYF	TGTGCCAGCAGTTACTCGATTAGCGGGTCGACCTACGAGCAGTACTTC
15	-	-	TRBV7-3	TRBJ2-1	CASSPGLNSYNEQFF	TGTGCCAGCAGCCCCGGACTGAACTCCTACAATGAGCAGTTCTTC
13	-	-	TRBV20-1	TRBJ1-3	CSASRTSGNTIYF	TGCAGTGCTAGCAGGACTTCTGGAAACACCATATATTTT
15	-	many	TRBV7-2	TRBJ2-1	CASSLQGPAYNEQFF	TGTGCCAGCAGCCTTCAGGGGCCGGCCTACAATGAGCAGTTCTTC
13	-	-	TRBV7-3	TRBJ1-2	CASSLDIRGGYTF	TGTGCCAGCAGCTTAGACATTAGGGGAGGCTACACCTTC
13	-	few	TRBV28	TRBJ1-1	CASSPGVFTEAFF	TGTGCCAGCAGTCCCGGGGTGTTCACTGAAGCTTTCTTT
14	TRBD1	-	TRBV11-2	TRBJ1-4	CASSPLQGWEKLFF	TGTGCCAGCAGCCCCCTACAGGGGTGGGAAAAACTGTTTTTT
13	-	-	TRBV7-2	TRBJ2-7	CASSYRDTYDQYF	TGTGCCAGCAGCTATCGAGATACCTACGATCAGTACTTC
14	-	-	TRBV28	TRBJ1-2	CASSLGPGSYGYTF	TGTGCCAGCAGTTTGGGGCCCGGCAGCTATGGCTACACCTTC
15	-	-	TRBV9	TRBJ2-1	CASSVGHQMNNEQFF	TGTGCCAGCAGCGTCGGCCACCAGATGAACAATGAGCAGTTCTTC
19	-	-	TRBV4-2	TRBJ2-6	CASSQEGTGRLSGANVLTF	TGTGCCAGCAGCCAAGAAGGGACGGGGCGCCTGTCCGGGGCCAACGTCCTGACTTTC
13	-	-	TRBV28	TRBJ1-6	CASSFPGQPPLHF	TGTGCCAGCAGTTTTCCGGGACAACCACCCCTCCACTTT
14	-	-	TRBV27	TRBJ2-7	CASSLGVVVDEQYF	TGTGCCAGCAGTTTGGGGGTGGTAGTAGACGAGCAGTACTTC
15	-	few	TRBV7-2	TRBJ2-3	CASSIGTRRTDTQYF	TGTGCCAGCAGCATCGGGACTCGGAGGACAGATACGCAGTATTTT
16	TRBD2	-	TRBV4-2	TRBJ2-1	CASSPLGTISNHEQFF	TGTGCCAGCAGCCCCCTAGGGACTATTTCGAACCATGAGCAGTTCTTC
14	-	-	TRBV12-3/TRBV12-4	TRBJ2-7	CASSFSGTGYEQYF	TGTGCCAGCAGTTTCTCAGGAACTGGGTACGAGCAGTACTTC
13	-	many	TRBV7-2	TRBJ1-2	CASSDRTVYGYTF	TGTGCCAGCAGCGATCGGACAGTCTATGGCTACACCTTC
15	-	-	TRBV28	TRBJ1-5	CASSLTTGGGKAQHF	TGTGCCAGCAGTTTAACAACAGGAGGAGGCAAGGCCCAGCATTTT
16	TRBD2	-	TRBV5-1	TRBJ2-5	CASSLYSGRNQETQYF	TGCGCCAGCAGCTTGTATAGCGGGAGAAACCAAGAGACCCAGTACTTC
14	-	few	TRBV6-8	TRBJ1-5	CASQDPYSNQPQHF	TGTGCCAGTCAGGATCCTTATAGCAATCAGCCCCAGCATTTT
13	-	-	TRBV4-1	TRBJ1-4	CASSQGLFEKLFF	TGCGCCAGCAGCCAGGGTTTGTTCGAAAAACTGTTTTTT
13	-	-	TRBV29-1	TRBJ2-2	CSVWQGNTGELFF	TGCAGCGTTTGGCAGGGGAACACCGGGGAGCTGTTTTTT
14	-	-	TRBV6-6	TRBJ1-1	CASTKGYPNTEAFF	TGTGCCAGCACCAAGGGCTATCCGAACACGGAAGCTTTCTTT
17	TRBD1	many	TRBV7-6	TRBJ1-1	CASSLSPGDREWAEAFF	TGTGCCAGCAGCTTAAGTCCAGGAGACAGGGAATGGGCTGAAGCTTTCTTT
14	-	-	TRBV7-2	TRBJ1-1	CASSLRTENTEAFF	TGTGCCAGCAGCCTCCGGACGGAGAACACTGAAGCTTTCTTT
18	TRBD1	-	TRBV28	TRBJ1-6	CASSLRQGARGRGSPLHF	TGTGCCAGCAGTTTACGACAGGGGGCGAGGGGCCGAGGGTCACCCCTCCACTTT
19	-	-	TRBV23-1	TRBJ2-1	CASSQSPGAKGRANNEQFF	TGCGCCAGCAGTCAATCCCCCGGGGCGAAGGGTCGGGCAAACAATGAGCAGTTCTTC
14	-	few	TRBV19	TRBJ1-5	CASTPKRVGQPQHF	TGTGCCAGTACCCCAAAGAGGGTCGGTCAGCCCCAGCATTTT
17	-	-	TRBV24-1	TRBJ1-5	CATSQGGRRGGNQPQHF	TGTGCCACCTCGCAGGGAGGACGCCGAGGGGGCAATCAGCCCCAGCATTTT